This T cell receptor beta chain was sequenced in a study of cytomegalovirus exposure and HLA in healthy donors. Study-wide context: A preliminary data release comprised around 85 million unique TCRs obtained from HLA-typed donors. Study results and limitations: Specificity for CMV antigens was confirmed in vitro for three of the CMV-associated chains.

As for this clone: Its antigen is as yet unknown.

The primer mix had 60 Vbeta and 13 Jbeta primers. Sequencing used immunoSEQ multiplex PCR; TCRdb keeps in-frame clones, though not all of them. This sample has 150,000 to 200,000 clones, with 82% found just once. Samples came from healthy bone marrow donors. The CDR3 is 16 residues long. Trimming at V came to 1 base and at J to 2 bases, leaving 5 bases not matched to a gene. CDR1 is SGHNT and CDR2 is YYREEE in the germline V gene (reference sequence). The clonotype originates from a girl aged 2 to 9 in good health and CMV-seropositive. The rearrangement links TRBV5-4 to TRBJ2-3; 9 bases match TRBD1. What was sequenced was PBMCs. CDR3 sequence: CASSLTGQGFTDTQYF. CDR3 nucleotide sequence: TGTGCCAGCAGCTTGACGGGACAGGGATTCACAGATACGCAGTATTTT. The full variable domain, with the rest looked up from reference TRBV5-4 and TRBJ2-3, is ETGVTQSPTHLIKTRGQQVTLRCSSQSGHNTVSWYQQALGQGPQFIFQYYREEENGRGNFPPRFSGLQFPNYSSELNVNALELDDSALYLCASSLTGQGFTDTQYFGPGTRLTVL.